This T cell receptor (beta chain) was profiled in a study of blood T cell repertoires in COVID-19 (dated by TCRdb to about 2020). General notes on the study: The collaborator samples originated in the United States, Italy and Spain and spanned the acute and convalescent phases of COVID-19. The material from the prospective study consisted of cDNA or gDNA derived from T cells, B-cell-depleted T cells, or PBMCs. The dataset comprised deeply sampled blood TCRbeta repertoires from subjects exposed to, actively infected with, or recovered from COVID-19. The repertoires were released in a freely available public database meant as a resource for research on the immune response to SARS-CoV-2. The samples were drawn from two sources: the first 160 participants of the ongoing ImmuneRACE study, and about 1,300 subjects contributed by 6 global collaborators. Nearly every sample came with metadata listing a de-identified subject ID, COVID-19 status, age in years and sex. Where HLA class I and class II types were available, the types were taken from metadata supplied by the sample provider, not from assay-based typing.

The immunoSEQ Assay, a bias-controlled multiplex PCR, was used to amplify TCRbeta CDR3 regions from genomic DNA. The authors processed their data as follows. Nucleated cell counts per sample were estimated from amplification of reference gene primers within the assay. To quantify the absolute abundance of each unique TCRbeta CDR3 rearrangement, sequence reads were collapsed and filtered. For each sample, productive Simpson clonality was calculated as the square root of Simpson's diversity index across productive rearrangements. This immuneACCESS table, as held by TCRdb, lists in-frame sequences with V and J called but not all clones. Of the missing ones, under half trace to an unresolved V gene in checked studies; the others have no known cause. V and J calls and clone size are as listed in that table; D and trimming were resolved from the DNA. The sample yields 250,000 or so clones; about 87% were counted once. 5% to 6.5% of the sample is taken by the ten largest.

One collaborating source in Seattle enrolled patients during active infection and followed them longitudinally through the course of disease. Collaborating institutions collected whole blood in K2EDTA tubes following their own protocols. For TCRbeta analysis, collaborators shipped samples as frozen whole blood, isolated PBMCs, or DNA extracted from either of those sample types. Comment on this clone: The target of this receptor is not known. No quality values exist for individual bases; no much larger clone is one base distant.

Results and caveats for the whole study, not just this receptor: The quantity of clinical and demographic metadata differed by source and by participant and was supplied without curation.

Relative to germline, V is 0 bases shorter and J is 3 bases shorter, with 12 bases between their ends. Per the germline V gene, SGHNT is the CDR1 and YENEEA is the CDR2. Measured from the cysteine to the phenylalanine, the CDR3 is 16 residues long. The CDR3 DNA has 48 bases and is translated from base 1. The sequenced sample was peripheral blood. This clonotype was obtained from a woman aged 30 to 39 with COVID-19, enrolled during active disease. The V gene is TRBV11-3 and the J gene is TRBJ2-1, with TRBD2 tentatively as D gene (6 bases match). The CDR3 region reads CASSLETGASYNEQFF. The DNA sequence is given as TGTGCCAGCAGCTTAGAAACGGGAGCTAGCTACAATGAGCAGTTCTTC. The CDR3, completed at both ends by the reference TRBV11-3 and TRBJ2-1 genes, gives the full variable domain EAGVVQSPRYKIIEKKQPVAFWCNPISGHNTLYWYLQNLGQGPELLIRYENEEAVDDSQLPKDRFSAERLKGVDSTLKIQPAELGDSAVYLCASSLETGASYNEQFFGPGTRLTVL.